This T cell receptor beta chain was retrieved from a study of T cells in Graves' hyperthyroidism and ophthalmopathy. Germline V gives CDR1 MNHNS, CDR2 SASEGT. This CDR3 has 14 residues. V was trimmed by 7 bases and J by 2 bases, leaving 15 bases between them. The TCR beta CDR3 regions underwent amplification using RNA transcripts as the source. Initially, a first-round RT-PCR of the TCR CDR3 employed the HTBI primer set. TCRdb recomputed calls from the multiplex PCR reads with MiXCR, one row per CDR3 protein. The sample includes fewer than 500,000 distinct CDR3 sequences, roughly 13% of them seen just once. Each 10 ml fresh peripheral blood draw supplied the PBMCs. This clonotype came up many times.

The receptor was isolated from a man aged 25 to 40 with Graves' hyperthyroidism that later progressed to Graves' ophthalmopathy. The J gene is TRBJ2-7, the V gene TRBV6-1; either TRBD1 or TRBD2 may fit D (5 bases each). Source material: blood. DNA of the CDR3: TGTGCCAGCACCCCCCGGGACGGACCCTACGAGCAGTACTTC. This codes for CASTPRDGPYEQYF.